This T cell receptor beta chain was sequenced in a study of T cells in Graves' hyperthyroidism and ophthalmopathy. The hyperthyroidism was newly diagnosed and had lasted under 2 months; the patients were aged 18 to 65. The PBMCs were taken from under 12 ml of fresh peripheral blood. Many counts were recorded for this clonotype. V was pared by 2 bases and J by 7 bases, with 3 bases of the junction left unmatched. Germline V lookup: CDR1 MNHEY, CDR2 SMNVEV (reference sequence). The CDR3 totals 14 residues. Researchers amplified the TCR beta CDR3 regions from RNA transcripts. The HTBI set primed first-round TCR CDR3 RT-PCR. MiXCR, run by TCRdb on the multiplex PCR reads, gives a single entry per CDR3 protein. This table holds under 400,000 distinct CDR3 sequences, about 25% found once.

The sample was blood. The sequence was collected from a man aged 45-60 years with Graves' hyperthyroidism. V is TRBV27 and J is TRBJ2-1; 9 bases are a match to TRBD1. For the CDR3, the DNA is TGTGCCAGCAGTTTAGGGACAGGGTTGAATGAGCAGTTCTTC. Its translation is CASSLGTGLNEQFF.